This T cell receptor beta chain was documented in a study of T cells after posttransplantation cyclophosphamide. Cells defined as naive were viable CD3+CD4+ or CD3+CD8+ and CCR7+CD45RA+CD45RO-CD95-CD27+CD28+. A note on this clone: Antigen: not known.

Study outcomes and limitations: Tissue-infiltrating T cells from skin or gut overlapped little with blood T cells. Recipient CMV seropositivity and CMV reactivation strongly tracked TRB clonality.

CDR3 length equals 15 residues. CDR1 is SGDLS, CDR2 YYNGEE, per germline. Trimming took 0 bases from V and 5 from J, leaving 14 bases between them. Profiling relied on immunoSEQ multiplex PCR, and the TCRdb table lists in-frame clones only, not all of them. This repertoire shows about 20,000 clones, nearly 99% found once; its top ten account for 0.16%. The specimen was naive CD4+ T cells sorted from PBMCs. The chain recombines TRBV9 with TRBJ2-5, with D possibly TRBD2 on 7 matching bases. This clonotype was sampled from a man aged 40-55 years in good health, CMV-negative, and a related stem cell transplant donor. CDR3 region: CASSVGRGAVETQYF. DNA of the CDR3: TGTGCCAGCAGCGTAGGTCGGGGGGCGGTGGAGACCCAGTACTTC.